The 14 T cell receptor beta chains below were found in one sample sequenced in a study of blood T cell repertoires in COVID-19. Assay used: immunoSEQ multiplex PCR; TCRdb lists only in-frame clones, some missing. The sample holds a few hundred thousand clones; less than 90% are singletons and the top ten take approximately 5%. The specimen sequenced was PBMCs or T cells enriched from blood (not recorded which). All receptors derive from a woman aged 45 to 65 who had recovered from COVID-19.

V is TRBV6-5 and J is TRBJ1-1; 12 bases are a match to TRBD1. From germline, CDR1 is MNHEY and CDR2 SVGAGI. With 2 bases clipped from V and 6 bases from J, the junction kept 4 bases outside the gene matches. The CDR3 runs to 15 residues. The CDR3 DNA reads as TGTGCCAGCAGTTACGGGACAGGGGGCGCCTCTGAAGCTTTCTTT. It encodes CASSYGTGGASEAFF.

This chain uses TRBV5-1 with TRBJ2-6; a weak D match, TRBD1 (6 bases). Trimming took off 1 base at V and 2 bases at J, with 7 bases between the two ends. This CDR3 region has 15 residues. Germline CDR1 SGHRS, CDR2 YFSETQ. The CDR3 here is CASSLSGAGANVLTF. The CDR3 DNA sequence: TGCGCCAGCAGCTTGTCAGGGGCTGGGGCCAACGTCCTGACTTTC.

This chain connects TRBV7-9 to TRBJ1-4, with D hard to call. Germline assignment: CDR1 SEHNR and CDR2 FQNEAQ (reference sequence). CDR3 length equals 17 residues. Trimming left V 1 base short and J 1 base short, with 13 bases between. The CDR3 spells CASSLVPGWITNEKLFF. CDR3 in DNA: TGTGCCAGCAGCTTAGTTCCAGGTTGGATAACTAATGAAAAACTGTTTTTT.

The chain's CDR3 is CASSLARPDTQYF. CDR3 sequence (DNA): TGTGCCAGCAGCTTAGCCAGGCCCGATACGCAGTATTTT. The chain carries TRBV11-3 and TRBJ2-3; D is unclear. The V gene's germline CDR1 is SGHNT and CDR2 YENEEA. The CDR3 totals 13 residues. V was trimmed by 1 base and J by 6 bases, leaving 8 bases between them.

The chain carries TRBV6-5 and TRBJ1-4; D possibly corresponds to TRBD1 (5 bases). The CDR3 spans 15 residues. V dropped 2 bases and J dropped 6 bases, with 13 bases sitting between them. Germline loops: CDR1 MNHEY, CDR2 SVGAGI. CDR3 residues: CASSYRGSVDEKLFF. The CDR3, as DNA: TGTGCCAGCAGTTACAGGGGCAGCGTCGATGAAAAACTGTTTTTT.

This clone was observed a handful of times. Other DNA sequences in the sample encode the same CDR3. The V gene is TRBV5-6, the J gene TRBJ2-7; D gene unclear. The CDR3 has 11 amino acids. Trimming removed 0 bases at V and 4 bases at J, with 2 bases between. Germline V gives CDR1 SGHDT, CDR2 YYEEEE. CDR3 residues: CASSLAYEQYF. The CDR3 DNA is TGTGCCAGCAGCTTGGCTTACGAGCAGTACTTC.

V is TRBV27 and J is TRBJ1-5, with TRBD1 identical over 9 bases. Trimming cost V 6 bases and J 1 base; bases outside gene matches: 19. CDR3 size: 20 residues. Per the germline V gene, CDR1 is MNHEY and CDR2 is SMNVEV (reference sequence). The CDR3 loop reads CASSQTTAGTGFGSNQPQHF. For the CDR3, the DNA is TGTGCCAGCAGCCAAACAACCGCCGGGACAGGGTTCGGGAGCAATCAGCCCCAGCATTTT.

V usage is TRBV6-1 and J usage is TRBJ2-1, with 9 positions matching TRBD2. The J segment lost 9 bases and the V segment lost 2 bases, leaving 11 bases of the junction unmatched. From germline, CDR1 is MNHNS and CDR2 SASEGT. There are 16 residues in the CDR3. DNA of the CDR3: TGTGCCAGCAGTGAAAGTAACCTAGCGGGAAGTAGTGAGCAGTTCTTC. Translation: CASSESNLAGSSEQFF.

The V gene is TRBV29-1, the J gene TRBJ2-1; D perhaps matches TRBD2 (5 bases). Trimming removed 4 bases at V and 5 bases at J, with 6 bases between. CDR1 SQVTM and CDR2 ANQGSEA come from the germline V gene. This CDR3 is built from 11 residues. The CDR3 loop is CSVAGNNEQFF. The CDR3 DNA follows: TGCAGCGTTGCGGGGAACAATGAGCAGTTCTTC.

The chain carries TRBV5-6 and TRBJ1-5, with a weak D call TRBD1 (6 bases). Germline lookup yields CDR1 SGHDT and CDR2 YYEEEE. V dropped 4 bases and J dropped 4 bases, with 12 bases sitting between them. The CDR3 is 14 amino acids. The CDR3 DNA sequence: TGTGCCAGCAGCCCGAGGGGGGGTAATCAGCCCCAGCATTTT. This sequence encodes CASSPRGGNQPQHF.

The chain is built from TRBV5-5 and TRBJ1-5, with D possibly TRBD1 on 5 matching bases. Deletions cut 4 bases from V and 1 base from J, with 12 bases between. The CDR3 has 15 residues. Per the germline V gene, CDR1 is SGHKS and CDR2 is YYEKEE (reference sequence). In DNA form, the CDR3 reads TGTGCCAGCAGCGTGTTCTCAGGGAGCAATCAGCCCCAGCATTTT. Protein sequence: CASSVFSGSNQPQHF. Supplemented by reference TRBV5-5 and TRBJ1-5, the full variable domain reads DAGVTQSPTHLIKTRGQQVTLRCSPISGHKSVSWYQQVLGQGPQFIFQYYEKEERGRGNFPDRFSARQFPNYSSELNVNALLLGDSALYLCASSVFSGSNQPQHFGDGTRLSIL.

This sequence joins TRBV2 and TRBJ1-1; no clear D gene. Germline V gives CDR1 SNHLY, CDR2 FYNNEI. V was shortened by 7 bases and J by 10 bases, with 19 bases between the two germline ends. This CDR3 comprises 13 residues. The CDR3 DNA sequence: TGTGCCAGCACCCGAAAGAGGGAGCTGCGAGCTTTCTTT. Encoded protein: CASTRKRELRAFF.

The gene calls are TRBV27 and TRBJ2-3, with D perhaps matching TRBD2 (5 bases). CDR3 length equals 15 residues. The ends were cut back, 6 bases at V and 0 bases at J, with 13 bases in the middle. Per germline, CDR1 MNHEY and CDR2 SMNVEV (reference sequence). CDR3: CASSRLITSTDTQYF. CDR3 in DNA: TGTGCCAGCAGCCGACTAATAACTAGCACAGATACGCAGTATTTT.

As for this clone: Its ends do not fully match the called genes, so a read error is possible. This CDR3 is also generated by other DNA sequences in the sample. The CDR3 spells CASGLQATFSGNTIYF. The CDR3 DNA follows: TGTGCTAGCGGTTTGCAAGCAACCTTTTCTGGAAACACCATATATTTT. J is TRBJ1-3 and V is TRBV12-5, with unresolved D. CDR1 and CDR2 (germline): LGHNT, FRNRAP. This CDR3 comprises 16 residues.